A selection of T cell receptor beta chains follows, all from one sample in a study of blood T cell repertoires in COVID-19. Clones were sequenced by immunoSEQ multiplex PCR, and TCRdb holds only the in-frame ones, with some missing. The sample shows over 100,000 clones, roughly 88% of them seen only once. Sequenced sample: peripheral blood. These receptor sequences come from an elderly woman with active or convalescent COVID-19. Each CDR3 is given with its conserved first and last residue. D genes are given only for firm matches. Expanded clones get a size class; other rows say once, few or many, or leave the size out.

V gene	clone size	D gene	CDR3 length	J gene	CDR3 protein	CDR3 DNA
TRBV28	-	TRBD2	15	TRBJ2-3	CASSSSGRPADTQYF	TGTGCCAGCAGTTCTAGCGGGAGACCGGCAGATACGCAGTATTTT
TRBV5-4	-	-	14	TRBJ2-2	CASSWGRNTGELFF	TGTGCCAGCAGCTGGGGGCGGAACACCGGGGAGCTGTTTTTT
TRBV27	-	-	13	TRBJ1-1	CASTPIGGGQAFF	TGTGCCAGCACCCCAATTGGTGGAGGGCAAGCTTTCTTT
TRBV6-5	-	-	15	TRBJ1-1	CASSYRRGMNTEAFF	TGTGCCAGCAGTTACAGGCGGGGGATGAACACTGAAGCTTTCTTT
TRBV5-4	-	-	13	TRBJ1-1	CASSLGVNTEAFF	TGTGCCAGCAGCTTAGGGGTGAACACTGAAGCTTTCTTT
TRBV9	-	-	14	TRBJ2-7	CASSVDPDSYEQYF	TGTGCCAGCAGCGTAGATCCAGACTCCTACGAGCAGTACTTC
TRBV9	once	-	13	TRBJ2-3	CASSAYSADTQYF	TGTGCCAGCAGCGCCTACTCCGCAGATACGCAGTATTTT
TRBV9	-	-	18	TRBJ2-6	CASSVARMRQPGANVLTF	TGTGCCAGCAGCGTAGCTAGGATGAGGCAGCCGGGGGCCAACGTCCTGACTTTC
TRBV7-9	-	-	12	TRBJ2-7	CASSLAPSEQYF	TGTGCCAGCAGCTTAGCCCCCTCCGAGCAGTACTTC
TRBV18	-	TRBD2	14	TRBJ2-7	CASSPSGRVYEQYF	TGTGCCAGCTCACCTAGCGGGAGGGTCTACGAGCAGTACTTC
TRBV5-1	-	TRBD1	15	TRBJ2-1	CASSLDGTGGMGQFF	TGCGCCAGCAGCTTGGATGGGACAGGGGGAATGGGGCAGTTCTTC
TRBV3-1/TRBV3-2	-	-	14	TRBJ1-4	CASSNTATNEKLFF	TGTGCCAGCAGCAACACCGCAACTAATGAAAAACTGTTTTTT
TRBV28	-	-	13	TRBJ1-2	CASSSPPGYGYTF	TGTGCCAGCAGTTCCCCCCCAGGGTATGGCTACACCTTC
TRBV29-1	-	TRBD2	11	TRBJ2-7	CSVGGSYEQYF	TGCAGCGTGGGGGGGAGCTACGAGCAGTACTTC
TRBV21-1	-	-	17	TRBJ2-7	CASSKSSGRSSLHEQYF	TGTGCCAGCAGCAAATCTAGCGGGAGGTCCAGCCTCCACGAGCAGTACTTC
TRBV2	-	TRBD2	16	TRBJ2-1	CASSGLAGGAYNEQFF	TGTGCCAGCAGTGGTCTAGCGGGAGGAGCCTACAATGAGCAGTTCTTC
TRBV18	-	-	15	TRBJ2-2	CASSPSPGNTGELFF	TGTGCCAGCTCACCATCTCCAGGGAACACCGGGGAGCTGTTTTTT
TRBV7-3	-	-	13	TRBJ1-6	CASSLNTNSPLHF	TGTGCCAGCAGCTTAAACACGAATTCACCCCTCCACTTT
TRBV24-1	-	-	13	TRBJ2-7	CATSGPLGGEQYF	TGTGCCACCAGTGGCCCTTTAGGAGGCGAGCAGTACTTC